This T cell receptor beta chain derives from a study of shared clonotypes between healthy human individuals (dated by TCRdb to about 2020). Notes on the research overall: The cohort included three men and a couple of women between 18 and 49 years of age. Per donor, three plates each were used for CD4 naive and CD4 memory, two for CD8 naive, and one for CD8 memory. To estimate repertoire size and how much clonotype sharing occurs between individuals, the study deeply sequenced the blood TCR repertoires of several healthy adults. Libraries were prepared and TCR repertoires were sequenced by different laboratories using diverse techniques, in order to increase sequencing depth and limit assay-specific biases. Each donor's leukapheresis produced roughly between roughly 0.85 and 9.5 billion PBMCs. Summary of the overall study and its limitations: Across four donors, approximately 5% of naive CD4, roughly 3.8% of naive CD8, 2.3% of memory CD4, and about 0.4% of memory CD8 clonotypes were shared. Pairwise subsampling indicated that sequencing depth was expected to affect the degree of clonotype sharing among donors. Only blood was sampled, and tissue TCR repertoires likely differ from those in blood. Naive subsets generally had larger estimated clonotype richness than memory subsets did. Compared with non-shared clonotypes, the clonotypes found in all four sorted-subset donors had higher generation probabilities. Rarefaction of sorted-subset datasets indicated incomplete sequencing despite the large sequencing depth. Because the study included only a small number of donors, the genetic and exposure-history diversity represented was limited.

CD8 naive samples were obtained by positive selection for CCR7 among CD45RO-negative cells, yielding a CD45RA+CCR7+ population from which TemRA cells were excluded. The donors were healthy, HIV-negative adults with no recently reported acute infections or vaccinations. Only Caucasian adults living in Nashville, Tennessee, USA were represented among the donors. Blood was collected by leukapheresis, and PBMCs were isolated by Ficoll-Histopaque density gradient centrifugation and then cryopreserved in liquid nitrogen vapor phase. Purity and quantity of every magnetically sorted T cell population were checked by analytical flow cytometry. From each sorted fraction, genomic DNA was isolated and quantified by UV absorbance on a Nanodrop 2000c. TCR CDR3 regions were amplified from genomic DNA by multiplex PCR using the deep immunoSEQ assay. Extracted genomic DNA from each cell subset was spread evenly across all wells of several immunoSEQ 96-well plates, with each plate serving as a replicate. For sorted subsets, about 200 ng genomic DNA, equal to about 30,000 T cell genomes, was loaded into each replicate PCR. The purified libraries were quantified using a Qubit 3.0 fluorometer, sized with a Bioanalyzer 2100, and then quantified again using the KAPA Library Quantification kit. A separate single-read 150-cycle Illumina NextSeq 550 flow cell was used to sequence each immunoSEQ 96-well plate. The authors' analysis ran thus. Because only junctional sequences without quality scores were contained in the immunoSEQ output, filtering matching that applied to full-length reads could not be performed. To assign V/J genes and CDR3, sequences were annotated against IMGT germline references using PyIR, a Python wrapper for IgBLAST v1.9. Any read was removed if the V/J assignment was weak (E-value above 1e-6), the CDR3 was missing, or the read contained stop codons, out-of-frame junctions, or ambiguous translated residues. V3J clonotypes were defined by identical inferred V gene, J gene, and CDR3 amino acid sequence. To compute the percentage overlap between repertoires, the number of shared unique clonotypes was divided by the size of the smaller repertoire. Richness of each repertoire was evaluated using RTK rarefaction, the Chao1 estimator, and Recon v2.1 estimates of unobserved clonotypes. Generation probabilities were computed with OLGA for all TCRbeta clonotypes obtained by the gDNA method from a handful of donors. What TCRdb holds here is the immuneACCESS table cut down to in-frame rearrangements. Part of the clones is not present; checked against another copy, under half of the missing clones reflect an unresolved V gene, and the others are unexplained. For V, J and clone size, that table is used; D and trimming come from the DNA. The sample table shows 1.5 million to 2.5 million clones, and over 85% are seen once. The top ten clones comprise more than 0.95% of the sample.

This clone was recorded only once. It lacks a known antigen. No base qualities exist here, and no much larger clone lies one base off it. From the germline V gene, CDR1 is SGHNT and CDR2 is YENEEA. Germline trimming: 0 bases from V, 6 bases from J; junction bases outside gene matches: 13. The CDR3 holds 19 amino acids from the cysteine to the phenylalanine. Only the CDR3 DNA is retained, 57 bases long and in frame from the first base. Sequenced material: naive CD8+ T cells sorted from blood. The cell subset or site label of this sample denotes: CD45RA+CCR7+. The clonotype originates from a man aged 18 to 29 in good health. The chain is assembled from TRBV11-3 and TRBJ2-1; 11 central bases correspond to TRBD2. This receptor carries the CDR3 CASSLDGWLAGGPGNEQFF. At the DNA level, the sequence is TGTGCCAGCAGCTTAGATGGTTGGCTAGCGGGGGGACCGGGCAATGAGCAGTTCTTC.